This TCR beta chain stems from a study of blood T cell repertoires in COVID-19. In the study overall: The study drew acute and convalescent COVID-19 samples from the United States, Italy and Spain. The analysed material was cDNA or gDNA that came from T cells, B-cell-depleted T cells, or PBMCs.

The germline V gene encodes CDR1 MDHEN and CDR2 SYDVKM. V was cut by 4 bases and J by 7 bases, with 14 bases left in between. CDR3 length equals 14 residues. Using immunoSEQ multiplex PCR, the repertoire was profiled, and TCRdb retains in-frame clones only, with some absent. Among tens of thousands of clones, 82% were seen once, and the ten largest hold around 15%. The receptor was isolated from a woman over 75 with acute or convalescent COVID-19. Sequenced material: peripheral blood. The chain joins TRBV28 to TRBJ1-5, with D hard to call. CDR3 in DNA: TGTGCCAGCAGTTCTCGGGGTCTTAGACAGCCCCAGCATTTT. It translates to CASSSRGLRQPQHF.